This T cell receptor (beta chain) was retrieved from a study of blood T cell repertoires in COVID-19. This CDR3 spans 13 amino acids. Germline loops: CDR1 SQVTM, CDR2 ANQGSEA. The junction had 3 bases not matched to a gene; V was cut back by 4 bases and J by 3 bases. Some clones are missing from TCRdb's copy, which holds only in-frame ones; the method was immunoSEQ multiplex PCR. The sample contains just over 300,000 clones, 85% to 90% of which appear only once. The sequence derives from a woman younger than 30 with acute COVID-19. The chain combines TRBV29-1 with TRBJ1-5; TRBD1 matches at 7 bases. The sample comprised PBMCs or T cells enriched from blood (not recorded which). CDR3 sequence reads: CSVGTGYNQPQHF. CDR3 DNA sequence: TGCAGCGTTGGGACAGGCTACAATCAGCCCCAGCATTTT. Combining the CDR3 with reference TRBV29-1 and TRBJ1-5 gives the whole variable domain SAVISQKPSRDICQRGTSLTIQCQVDSQVTMMFWYRQQPGQSLTLIATANQGSEATYESGFVIDKFPISRPNLTFSTLTVSNMSPEDSSIYLCSVGTGYNQPQHFGDGTRLSIL.